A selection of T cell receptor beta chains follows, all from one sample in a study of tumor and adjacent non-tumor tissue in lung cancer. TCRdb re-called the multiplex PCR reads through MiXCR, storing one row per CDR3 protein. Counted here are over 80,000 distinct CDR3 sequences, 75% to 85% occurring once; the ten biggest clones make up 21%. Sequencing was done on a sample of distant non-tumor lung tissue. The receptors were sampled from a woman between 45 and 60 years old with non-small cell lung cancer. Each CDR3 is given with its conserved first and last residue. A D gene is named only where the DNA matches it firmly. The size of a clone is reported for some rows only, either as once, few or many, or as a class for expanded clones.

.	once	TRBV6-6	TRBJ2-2	TGTGCCAGCACACAGGGACGGGCAACCACCGGGGAGCTATTTTTC	CASTQGRATTGELFF
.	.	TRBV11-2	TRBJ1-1	TGTGCCAGCAGCTTAGGACGAGACGGGGGGTACACTGAAGCTTTCTTT	CASSLGRDGGYTEAFF
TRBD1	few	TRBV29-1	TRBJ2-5	TGCAGCGTTGTAGCCACGGGACAGGAGATCAAGTACTTC	CSVVATGQEIKYF
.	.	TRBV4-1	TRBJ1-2	TGCGCCAGCAGCGAAGTCCCAGGGTTGGCTAATGGCTACACCTTC	CASSEVPGLANGYTF
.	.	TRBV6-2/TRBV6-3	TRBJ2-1	TGTGTCAGCACTTTGGTCAGGGACCATGAGCAGTTCTTC	CVSTLVRDHEQFF
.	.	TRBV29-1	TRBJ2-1	TGCAGCGTTGATGACGGACGGGGTCCGTTTAACAATGAGCTGTTCTTC	CSVDDGRGPFNNELFF
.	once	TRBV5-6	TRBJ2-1	TGTGCCAGCAGCACGACAGTGCACAATGAGCAGTTCTTC	CASSTTVHNEQFF
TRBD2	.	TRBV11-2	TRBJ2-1	TGCGCCAGCAGTTCCGTAGCGGGAGAATGGGTTGAGCAGTTCTTC	CASSSVAGEWVEQFF
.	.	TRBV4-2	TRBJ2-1	TGTGCCAGCAGCCAAGAAGGGGGTGGCAGGCCCTACAATGAGCAGTTCTTC	CASSQEGGGRPYNEQFF
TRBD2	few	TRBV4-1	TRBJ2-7	TGCACCAGCGGAGGGCTAGCGGGAGGGGAAAGGACCTACGAGCAGTACTTC	CTSGGLAGGERTYEQYF
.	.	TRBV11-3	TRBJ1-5	TGTGCTAGCAGCTTAGAGGGCAATCAGCCCCACCATTTT	CASSLEGNQPHHF
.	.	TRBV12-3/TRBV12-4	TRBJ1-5	TGTGCCAGCAGTTTAGGGGACCCAGTCAGTGAGCCCCAGCATTTT	CASSLGDPVSEPQHF
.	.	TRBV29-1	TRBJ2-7	TGCAGCGTAGCCCCCGCGGCCGCCGACCTCTACGAGCAGTACTTC	CSVAPAAADLYEQYF
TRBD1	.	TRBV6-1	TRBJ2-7	TGTGCCGGCAGTCCTCCGGAACAGGGGTTGGGGGAGCAGTACTTC	CAGSPPEQGLGEQYF
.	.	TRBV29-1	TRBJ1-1	TGCAGCGTTGAACGGTTTACTAACACTGAAACTTTCTTT	CSVERFTNTETFF
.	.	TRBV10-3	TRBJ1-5	TGTGCCATCAGTGACCAAGCCCGGGACAATACGGATACGCAGCATTTT	CAISDQARDNTDTQHF
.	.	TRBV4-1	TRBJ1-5	TGCGCCAACAGCCAAGTTCCGGGTAGCAATCAGCCCCGGCATTTT	CANSQVPGSNQPRHF
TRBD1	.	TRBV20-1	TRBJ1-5	TGCAGTGCTAGCGCCGGGACAGGGGGTCTTCCGCCTCAGCATTTT	CSASAGTGGLPPQHF
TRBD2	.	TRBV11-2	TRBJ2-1	TGTGCCAGCAACTTAGAGGCGGGAGCTGAGCAATTCTTC	CASNLEAGAEQFF
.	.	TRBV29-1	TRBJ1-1	TGCAGCGCCCACATCCCCAGAGTAGCCGAAGCTTTCTTT	CSAHIPRVAEAFF
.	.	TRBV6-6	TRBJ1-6	TGTGCCAGCAGCTTCGGGACAAGTGTATCACCCCTCCACTTT	CASSFGTSVSPLHF
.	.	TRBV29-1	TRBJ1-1	TGTAGCGCCAAGGGACACCTGAACACTGAAGCTTTCTTT	CSAKGHLNTEAFF
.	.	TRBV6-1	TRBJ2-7	TGTGCCAGCAATCCATTAACTCCGGGATCACTAAGCTCCTACGAGCAATACTTC	CASNPLTPGSLSSYEQYF
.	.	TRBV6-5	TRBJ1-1	TGTGCCAGCAGTTACCTCTCTGGGTCAAACACTGAAGTTGTCTTT	CASSYLSGSNTEVVF
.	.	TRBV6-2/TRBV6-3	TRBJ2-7	TGTGCCAGCAGCCAGCGGGTTTCCTACAAGCAGTATTTC	CASSQRVSYKQYF
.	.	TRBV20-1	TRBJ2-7	TGCAGTGTTAGAGGGAATAGCGGACGCCGGGGCGAGCAGTACTTC	CSVRGNSGRRGEQYF
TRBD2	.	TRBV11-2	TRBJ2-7	TGTGTCAGCAGCCCCCGGACTAGCGGGAGGTCATTATGGGAGCAGTACTTC	CVSSPRTSGRSLWEQYF
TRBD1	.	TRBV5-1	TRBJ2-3	TGCGCCAGCAGCTACGGACAGGGAGGCACCGCAGTTACGCAGTATTTC	CASSYGQGGTAVTQYF
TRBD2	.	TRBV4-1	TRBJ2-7	TGCGCCAGCAGCCAACATTGGGTTGGCGGGAGGGGATACGAGCAGTACTTC	CASSQHWVGGRGYEQYF
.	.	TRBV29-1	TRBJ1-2	TGCAGCGTTGAAAGGCAGCGCTATGACTACACCTTC	CSVERQRYDYTF
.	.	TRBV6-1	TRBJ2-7	TGTGCCAGCACTAGTCTGGAGATGTGGGAGCAGTACTTC	CASTSLEMWEQYF
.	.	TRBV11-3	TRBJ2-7	TGTGCCAGCAGCCCCCTTGAAGAAGTGGGGCGCGAACAGTACTTC	CASSPLEEVGREQYF
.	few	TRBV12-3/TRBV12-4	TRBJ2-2	TGTGCGAGTTGTTTAGGGACTGGGACAAACACCGGGGAGCTGTTTTTT	CASCLGTGTNTGELFF
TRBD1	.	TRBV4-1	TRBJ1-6	TGTGCCAGTAGTCACAGACAGGGTTTGGATTCACCCCTCCACTTT	CASSHRQGLDSPLHF
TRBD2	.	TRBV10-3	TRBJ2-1	TGTGCCATCAGTGGGGGACTAGCGTTCTCCATGGGCTACAATGAGCTGTTCTTC	CAISGGLAFSMGYNELFF
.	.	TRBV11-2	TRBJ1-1	TGTGTCAGCAGCTTGCTAATGCAGGGAACTGAAGCTTTATTT	CVSSLLMQGTEALF
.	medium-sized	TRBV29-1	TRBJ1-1	TGCAGCGTTGAGGGGGAAACTGAAGCTTTCTTT	CSVEGETEAFF
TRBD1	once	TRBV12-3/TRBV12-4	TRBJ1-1	TGTGCCGGCAGTTTGGGGACAGGGGAAGCCTTCTTT	CAGSLGTGEAFF